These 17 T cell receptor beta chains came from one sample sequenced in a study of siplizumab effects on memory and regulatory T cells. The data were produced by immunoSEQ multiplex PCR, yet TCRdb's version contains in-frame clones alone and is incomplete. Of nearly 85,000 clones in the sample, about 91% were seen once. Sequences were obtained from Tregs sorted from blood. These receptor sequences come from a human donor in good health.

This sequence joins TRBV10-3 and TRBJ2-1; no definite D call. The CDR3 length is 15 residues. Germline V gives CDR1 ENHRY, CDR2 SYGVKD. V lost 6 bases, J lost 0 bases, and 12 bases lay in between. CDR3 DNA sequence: TGTGCCATCAGGGAGCAGACCCGCTCCTACAATGAGCAGTTCTTC. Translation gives CAIREQTRSYNEQFF.

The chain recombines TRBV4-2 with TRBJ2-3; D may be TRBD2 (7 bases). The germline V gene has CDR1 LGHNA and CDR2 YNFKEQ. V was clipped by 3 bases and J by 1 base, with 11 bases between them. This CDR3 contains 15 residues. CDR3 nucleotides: TGTGCCAGCAGCCAGCGCGGGGGCGGCACAGATACGCAGTATTTT. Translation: CASSQRGGGTDTQYF.

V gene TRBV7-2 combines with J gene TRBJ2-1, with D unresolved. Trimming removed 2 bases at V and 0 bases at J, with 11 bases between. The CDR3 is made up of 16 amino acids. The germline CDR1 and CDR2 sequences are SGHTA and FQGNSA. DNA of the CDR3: TGTGCCAGCAGCTTACGTGCTTCCAGCTCCTACAATGAGCAGTTCTTC. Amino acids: CASSLRASSSYNEQFF.

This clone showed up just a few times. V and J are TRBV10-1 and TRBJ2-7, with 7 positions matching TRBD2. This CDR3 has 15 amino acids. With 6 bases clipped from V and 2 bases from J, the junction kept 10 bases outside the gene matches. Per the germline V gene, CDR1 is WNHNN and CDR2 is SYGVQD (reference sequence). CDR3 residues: CASSPQLATTYEQYF. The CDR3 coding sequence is TGCGCCAGCAGCCCCCAACTAGCGACAACCTACGAGCAGTACTTC.

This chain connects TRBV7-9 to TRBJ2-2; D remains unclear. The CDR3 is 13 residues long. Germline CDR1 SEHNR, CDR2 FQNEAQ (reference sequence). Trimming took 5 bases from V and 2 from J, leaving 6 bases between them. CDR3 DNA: TGTGCCAGCAGCGTCAGAAACACCGGGGAGCTGTTTTTT. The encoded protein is CASSVRNTGELFF.

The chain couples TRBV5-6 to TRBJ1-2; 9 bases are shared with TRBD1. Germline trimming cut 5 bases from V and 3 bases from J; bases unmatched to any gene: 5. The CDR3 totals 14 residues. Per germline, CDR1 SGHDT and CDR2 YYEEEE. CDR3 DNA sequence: TGTGCCAGCAGTCTCACAGGGGGCTACTATGGCTACACCTTC. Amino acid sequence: CASSLTGGYYGYTF.

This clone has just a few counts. CDR3 loop: CASTLYHEQYF. CDR3 bases: TGTGCCAGCACCCTGTACCACGAGCAGTACTTC. V and J are TRBV2 and TRBJ2-7, with no clear D. The ends were cut back, 7 bases at V and 5 bases at J, with 9 bases in the middle. CDR1 SNHLY and CDR2 FYNNEI come from the germline V gene. The CDR3 is 11 residues long.

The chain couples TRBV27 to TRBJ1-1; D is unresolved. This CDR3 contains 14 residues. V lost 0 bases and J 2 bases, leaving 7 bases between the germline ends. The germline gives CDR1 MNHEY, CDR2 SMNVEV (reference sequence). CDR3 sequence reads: CASSLSAANTEAFF. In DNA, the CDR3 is TGTGCCAGCAGTTTATCGGCAGCCAACACTGAAGCTTTCTTT.

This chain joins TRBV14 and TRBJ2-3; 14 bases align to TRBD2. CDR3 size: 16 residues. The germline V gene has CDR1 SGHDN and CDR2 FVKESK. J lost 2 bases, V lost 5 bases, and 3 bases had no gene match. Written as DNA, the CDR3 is TGTGCCAGCAGCGGGACTAGCGGGGGCAACACAGATACGCAGTATTTT. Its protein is CASSGTSGGNTDTQYF.

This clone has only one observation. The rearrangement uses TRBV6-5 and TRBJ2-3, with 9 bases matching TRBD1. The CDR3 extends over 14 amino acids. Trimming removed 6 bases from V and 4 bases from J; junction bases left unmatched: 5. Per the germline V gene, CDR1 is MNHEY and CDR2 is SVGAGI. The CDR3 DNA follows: TGTGCCAGCAGGCGAACAGGGGGCCCAGATACGCAGTATTTT. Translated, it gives CASRRTGGPDTQYF.

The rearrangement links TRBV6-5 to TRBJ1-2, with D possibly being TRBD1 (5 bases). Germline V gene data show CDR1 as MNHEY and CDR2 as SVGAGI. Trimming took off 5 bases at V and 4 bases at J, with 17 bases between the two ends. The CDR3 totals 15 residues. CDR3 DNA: TGTGCCAGCAGTCTTGAGGGTGGGGGTCCCTATGGCTACACCTTC. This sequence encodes CASSLEGGGPYGYTF.

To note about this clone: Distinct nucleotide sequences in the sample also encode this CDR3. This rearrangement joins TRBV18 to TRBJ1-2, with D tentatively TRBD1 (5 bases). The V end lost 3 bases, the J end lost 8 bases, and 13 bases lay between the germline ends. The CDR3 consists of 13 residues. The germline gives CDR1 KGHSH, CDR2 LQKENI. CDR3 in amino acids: CASSPPGLSGYTF. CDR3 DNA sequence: TGTGCCAGCTCACCGCCAGGGCTGAGCGGCTACACCTTC.

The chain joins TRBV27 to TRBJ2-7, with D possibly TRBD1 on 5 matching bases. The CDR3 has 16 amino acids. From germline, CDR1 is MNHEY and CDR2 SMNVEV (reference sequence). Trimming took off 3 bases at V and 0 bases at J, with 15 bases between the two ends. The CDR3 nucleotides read TGTGCCAGCAGTTTGAAACCAACAGGTGCCTCCTACGAGCAGTACTTC. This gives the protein CASSLKPTGASYEQYF.

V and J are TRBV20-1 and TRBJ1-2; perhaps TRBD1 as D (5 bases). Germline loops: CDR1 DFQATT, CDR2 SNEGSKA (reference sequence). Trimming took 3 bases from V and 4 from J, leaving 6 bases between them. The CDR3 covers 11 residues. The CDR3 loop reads CSASGGYGYTF. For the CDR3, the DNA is TGCAGTGCTAGTGGGGGCTATGGCTACACCTTC.

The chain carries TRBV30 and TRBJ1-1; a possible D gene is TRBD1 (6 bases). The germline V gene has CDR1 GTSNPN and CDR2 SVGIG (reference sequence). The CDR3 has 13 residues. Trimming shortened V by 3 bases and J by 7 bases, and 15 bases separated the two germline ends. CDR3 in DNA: TGTGCCTGGAGAGGGGGGGCAAAACTTGAAGCTTTCTTT. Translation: CAWRGGAKLEAFF.

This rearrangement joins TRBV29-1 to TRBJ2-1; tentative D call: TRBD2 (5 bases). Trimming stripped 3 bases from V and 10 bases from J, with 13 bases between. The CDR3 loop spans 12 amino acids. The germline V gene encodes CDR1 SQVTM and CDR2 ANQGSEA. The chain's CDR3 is CSVDLAGWEQFF. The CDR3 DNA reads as TGCAGCGTTGACCTAGCCGGTTGGGAGCAGTTCTTC.

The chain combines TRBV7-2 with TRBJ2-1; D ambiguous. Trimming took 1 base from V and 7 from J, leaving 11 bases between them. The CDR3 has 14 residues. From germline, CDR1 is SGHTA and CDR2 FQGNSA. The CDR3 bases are TGTGCCAGCAGCTTAGGGGATAGCTTTAATGAGCAGTTCTTC. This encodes CASSLGDSFNEQFF. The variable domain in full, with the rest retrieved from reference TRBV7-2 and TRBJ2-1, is GAGVSQSPSNKVTEKGKDVELRCDPISGHTALYWYRQSLGQGLEFLIYFQGNSAPDKSGLPSDRFSAERTGGSVSTLTIQRTQQEDSAVYLCASSLGDSFNEQFFGPGTRLTVL.